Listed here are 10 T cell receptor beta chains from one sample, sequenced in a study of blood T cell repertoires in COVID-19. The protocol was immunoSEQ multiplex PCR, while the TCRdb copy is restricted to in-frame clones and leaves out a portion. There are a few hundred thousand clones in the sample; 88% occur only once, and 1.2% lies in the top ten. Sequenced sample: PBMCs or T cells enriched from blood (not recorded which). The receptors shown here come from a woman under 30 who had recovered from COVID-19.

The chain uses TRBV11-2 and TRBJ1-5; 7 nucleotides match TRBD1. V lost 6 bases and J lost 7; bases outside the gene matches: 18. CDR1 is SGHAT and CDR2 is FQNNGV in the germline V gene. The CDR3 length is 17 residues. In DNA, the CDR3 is TGTGCCAGCAGTCACAATTCCGGGACAGTTGGAGGACAGCCCCAGCATTTT. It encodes CASSHNSGTVGGQPQHF.

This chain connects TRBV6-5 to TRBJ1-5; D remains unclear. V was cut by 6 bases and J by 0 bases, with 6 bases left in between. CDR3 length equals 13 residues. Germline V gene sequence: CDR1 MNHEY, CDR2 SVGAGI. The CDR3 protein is CASRQVSNQPQHF. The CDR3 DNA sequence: TGTGCCAGCAGGCAGGTTAGCAATCAGCCCCAGCATTTT.

CDR3 sequence reads: CASSDPGLGLQETQYF. The CDR3 DNA reads as TGTGCCAGCAGTGACCCGGGACTCGGGCTTCAAGAGACCCAGTACTTC. The rearrangement uses TRBV2 and TRBJ2-5; D might be TRBD2 (6 bases). The CDR3 spans 16 residues. Trimming removed 3 bases from V and 2 bases from J, with 16 bases in between. Germline CDR1 is SNHLY and CDR2 is FYNNEI.

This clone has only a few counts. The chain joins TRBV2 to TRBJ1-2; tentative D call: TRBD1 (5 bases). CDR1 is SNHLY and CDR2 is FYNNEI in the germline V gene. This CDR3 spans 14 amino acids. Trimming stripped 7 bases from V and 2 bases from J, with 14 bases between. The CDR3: CASKRTLLNYGYTF. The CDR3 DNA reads TGTGCCAGCAAACGGACACTCTTAAACTATGGCTACACCTTC.

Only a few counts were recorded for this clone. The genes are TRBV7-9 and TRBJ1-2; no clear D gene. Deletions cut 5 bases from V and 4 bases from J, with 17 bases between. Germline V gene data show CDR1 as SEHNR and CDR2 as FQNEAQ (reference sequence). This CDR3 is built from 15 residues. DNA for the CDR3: TGTGCCAGCAGCGGAGGGCTCGGATTTGGCTATGGCTACACCTTC. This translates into CASSGGLGFGYGYTF.

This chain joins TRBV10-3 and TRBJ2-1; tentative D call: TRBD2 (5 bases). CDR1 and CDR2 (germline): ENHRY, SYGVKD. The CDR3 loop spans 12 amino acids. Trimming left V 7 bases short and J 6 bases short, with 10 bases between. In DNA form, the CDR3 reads TGTGCCATCAACGGGGATACCAATGAGCAGTTCTTC. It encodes CAINGDTNEQFF.

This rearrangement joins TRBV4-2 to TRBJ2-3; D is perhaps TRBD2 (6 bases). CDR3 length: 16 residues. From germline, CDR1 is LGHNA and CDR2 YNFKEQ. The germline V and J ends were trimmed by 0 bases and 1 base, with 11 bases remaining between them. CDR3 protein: CASSQERASGTDTQYF. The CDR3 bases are TGTGCCAGCAGCCAAGAAAGGGCTAGCGGCACAGATACGCAGTATTTT.

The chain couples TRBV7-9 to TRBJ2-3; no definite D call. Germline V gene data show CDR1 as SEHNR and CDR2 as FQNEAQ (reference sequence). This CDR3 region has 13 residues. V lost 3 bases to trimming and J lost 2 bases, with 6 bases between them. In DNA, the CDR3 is TGTGCCAGCAGCTTTATGTCCACAGATACGCAGTATTTT. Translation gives CASSFMSTDTQYF.

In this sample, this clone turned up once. The CDR3 bases are TGTGCCAGCAGCCCGGGACTAGCGGGGCACACCGGGGAGCTGTTTTTT. It encodes CASSPGLAGHTGELFF. This rearrangement joins TRBV11-2 to TRBJ2-2; TRBD2 aligns across 13 bases. The trim removed 5 bases at V and 3 bases at J, leaving 3 bases unmatched. Germline-derived CDR1 and CDR2 are SGHAT and FQNNGV. The CDR3 is made up of 16 amino acids.

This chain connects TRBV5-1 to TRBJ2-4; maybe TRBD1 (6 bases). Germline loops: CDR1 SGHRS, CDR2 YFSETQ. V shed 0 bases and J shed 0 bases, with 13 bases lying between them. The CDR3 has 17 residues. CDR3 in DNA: TGCGCCAGCAGCTTGGCCGCAGGGACACTAGCCAAAAACATTCAGTACTTC. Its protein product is CASSLAAGTLAKNIQYF.